The clone carrying this T cell receptor beta chain was recorded a few times. Its antigen is still unknown. Researchers isolated at least 7 million PBMCs per sample. The sample is drawn from a study of blood T cells in healthy people across ages. Study as a whole: About one barcoded beta molecule was captured per two T cells (by template switching).

Trimming removed 6 bases from V and 2 bases from J; junction bases left unmatched: 10. Germline V gives CDR1 DFQATT, CDR2 SNEGSKA (reference sequence). The length of the CDR3 is 14 residues. Through a sample-barcoded 5' primer and a J-beta primer mix, a second PCR was run for roughly 6 to 11 cycles. Each cDNA molecule carried a tag from a template-switch adaptor that contained 12 random nucleotides. TCRdb reanalysed the 5' RACE reads using MiXCR and keeps one entry per CDR3 protein. This table has hundreds of thousands of distinct CDR3 sequences, roughly 48% appearing once. Findings and limits, study-wide: No conclusive comparison of naive versus antigen-experienced cells was possible with unsorted PBMCs.

Sequencing was done on a sample of blood. The TCR comes from a man aged 25-45 years in good health. This rearrangement joins TRBV20-1 to TRBJ2-7; the match to TRBD1 covers 7 bases. CDR3 sequence (DNA): TGCAGTGCCAGAAGGACAGGTCCACCCTACGAGCAGTACTTC. Protein: CSARRTGPPYEQYF.